This is a list of T cell receptor beta chains from one sample in a study of metastatic and nonmetastatic thyroid tumors. MiXCR was used by TCRdb to re-call the PCR reads. The table shows 2,000 to 2,500 clones, with 11% occurring only once. What was sequenced was tumor tissue. Receptors originate from a female donor with papillary thyroid cancer or a benign thyroid nodule (not recorded which). Some clones in this sample may be carry-over from other donors' samples. CDR3s include the opening cysteine and the closing phenylalanine or tryptophan. D genes are given only for firm matches. Clone size is given for some rows only: seen once, a few or many times, or a class if the clone is expanded.

>.|TRBJ1-1|TRBV6-5|large
CASSYSTVSPEAFF
TGTGCCAGCAGTTACTCGACAGTCTCCCCTGAAGCTTTCTTT
>TRBD1|TRBJ1-1|TRBV2|medium-sized
CASSNSRDRGNTEAFF
TGTGCCAGCAGCAACTCCCGGGACAGGGGGAACACTGAAGCTTTCTTT
>TRBD1|TRBJ2-1|TRBV24-1|medium-sized
CATSSGQGFGEQFF
TGTGCCACCTCATCGGGACAGGGTTTTGGCGAGCAGTTCTTC
>.|TRBJ1-3|TRBV7-9|medium-sized
CASGSGNTIYF
TGTGCCAGTGGCTCTGGAAACACCATATATTTT
>TRBD1|TRBJ2-7|TRBV6-4|large
CASSDPGTGDGNEQYF
TGTGCCAGCAGTGACCCCGGGACAGGGGATGGTAACGAGCAGTACTTC
>.|TRBJ2-3|TRBV6-1|large
CASSEYPSSDTQYF
TGTGCCAGCAGTGAATATCCTAGCTCAGATACGCAGTATTTT
>TRBD1|TRBJ1-2|TRBV4-2|many
CASSQAGQGDGYTF
TGTGCCAGCAGCCAGGCCGGACAGGGTGACGGCTACACCTTC
>TRBD1|TRBJ2-1|TRBV27|.
CASSKQGAKLYNEQFF
TGTGCCAGCAGTAAACAGGGGGCTAAGCTCTACAATGAGCAGTTCTTC
>TRBD1|TRBJ2-3|TRBV4-3|many
CASSLRTGGTDTQYF
TGCGCCAGCAGCCTAAGGACAGGGGGGACAGATACGCAGTATTTT
>TRBD1|TRBJ2-3|TRBV7-2|medium-sized
CASSLAGTGGPDTQYF
TGTGCCAGCAGCTTAGCCGGGACAGGGGGCCCAGATACGCAGTATTTT
>.|TRBJ1-2|TRBV7-2|medium-sized
CASSLAPDPGDGYTF
TGTGCCAGCAGCTTAGCGCCGGACCCGGGGGATGGCTACACCTTC
>TRBD2|TRBJ2-1|TRBV7-8|.
CASSLGTSGGAGDEQFF
TGTGCCAGCAGCTTAGGGACTAGCGGGGGGGCCGGGGATGAGCAGTTCTTC
>.|TRBJ1-1|TRBV11-2|large
CASSGALGGETEAFF
TGTGCCAGCAGCGGAGCCCTGGGGGGGGAGACTGAAGCTTTCTTT
>.|TRBJ2-7|TRBV20-1|.
CSAIPSGGADNEQYF
TGCAGTGCTATCCCCAGCGGAGGGGCCGACAACGAGCAGTACTTC
>TRBD1|TRBJ2-3|TRBV24-1|medium-sized
CARRTGPFNTDTQYF
TGTGCCAGGAGGACAGGGCCCTTTAACACAGATACGCAGTATTTT
>.|TRBJ1-1|TRBV11-2|.
CASSLMENTEAFF
TGTGCCAGCAGCTTAATGGAGAACACTGAAGCTTTCTTT
>.|TRBJ1-4|TRBV20-1|medium-sized
CSARGPREPTNEKLFF
TGCAGTGCTAGAGGCCCTCGGGAGCCAACTAATGAAAAACTGTTTTTT
>.|TRBJ2-3|TRBV7-6|.
CASSLERAGGGTDTQYF
TGTGCCAGCAGCTTAGAACGGGCGGGTGGGGGCACAGATACGCAGTATTTT
>.|TRBJ1-4|TRBV12-5|many
CASGASGLGTGRSNEKLFF
TGTGCTAGTGGTGCGTCGGGCCTCGGAACGGGACGTAGTAATGAAAAACTGTTTTTT
>TRBD2|TRBJ2-1|TRBV7-2|medium-sized
CASSWKRGEYNEQFF
TGTGCCAGCAGCTGGAAGCGGGGGGAATACAATGAGCAGTTCTTC
>TRBD2|TRBJ2-1|TRBV11-1|medium-sized
CASSSLAGAHNEQFF
TGTGCCAGCAGCTCACTAGCGGGGGCACACAATGAGCAGTTCTTC
>.|TRBJ2-7|TRBV6-1|large
CASSELANYEQYF
TGTGCCAGCAGTGAACTAGCGAATTACGAGCAGTACTTC
>.|TRBJ1-1|TRBV7-2|medium-sized
CASSLVGVGTEAFF
TGTGCCAGCAGCTTAGTAGGGGTGGGGACTGAAGCTTTCTTT
>TRBD1|TRBJ1-4|TRBV9|many
CASSPRQGGEKLFF
TGTGCCAGCAGCCCCCGACAGGGAGGGGAAAAACTGTTTTTT
>.|TRBJ2-7|TRBV13|.
CASSQRGEQYF
TGTGCCAGCAGCCAACGGGGGGAGCAGTACTTC
>TRBD1|TRBJ2-7|TRBV2|medium-sized
CASKGTGQSYEQYF
TGTGCCAGCAAAGGAACGGGACAGTCTTACGAGCAGTACTTC
>.|TRBJ1-4|TRBV9|many
CASRRGQLNEKLFF
TGTGCCAGCAGGAGGGGCCAGCTAAATGAAAAACTGTTTTTT
>TRBD1|TRBJ2-2|TRBV4-2|many
CASSQPGQGSDTGELFF
TGTGCCAGCAGCCAACCGGGACAGGGGAGCGACACCGGGGAGCTGTTTTTT
>.|TRBJ1-1|TRBV19|medium-sized
CASSILQGSGNTEAFF
TGTGCCAGTAGTATTCTCCAGGGTTCGGGGAACACTGAAGCTTTCTTT
>.|TRBJ1-1|TRBV6-1|few
CASPSIEAFF
TGTGCCAGCCCGTCAATTGAAGCTTTCTTT
>.|TRBJ2-3|TRBV6-2/TRBV6-3|medium-sized
CASSYSSLGASGNTDTQYF
TGTGCCAGCAGTTACTCTAGCTTGGGGGCTAGCGGAAACACAGATACGCAGTATTTT
>TRBD1|TRBJ2-1|TRBV6-1|large
CASSPQGDEQFF
TGTGCCAGCAGTCCACAGGGGGATGAGCAGTTCTTC
>.|TRBJ2-7|TRBV2|medium-sized
CASKGEGGEQYF
TGTGCCAGCAAGGGAGAAGGAGGCGAGCAGTACTTC
>TRBD1|TRBJ2-3|TRBV6-5|large
CASSYGIRDRGDTQYF
TGTGCCAGCAGTTACGGAATCCGGGACAGGGGCGATACGCAGTATTTT
>TRBD2|TRBJ2-1|TRBV5-1|.
CATSTSGDPNEQFF
TGCGCCACCTCAACTAGCGGCGATCCCAATGAGCAGTTCTTC
>.|TRBJ2-7|TRBV6-5|medium-sized
CVSSYLRTDSYEQYF
TGTGTCAGCAGTTACCTTCGGACGGACTCCTACGAGCAGTACTTC
>TRBD2|TRBJ2-2|TRBV20-1|.
CSARGIRTSGGDGTGELFF
TGCAGTGCTAGAGGAATACGGACTAGCGGGGGGGACGGGACCGGGGAGCTGTTTTTT
>.|TRBJ2-2|TRBV4-3|many
CASSQDRGGATGELFF
TGCGCCAGCAGCCAAGATCGCGGCGGGGCAACCGGGGAGCTGTTTTTT
>.|TRBJ2-3|TRBV6-2/TRBV6-3|large
CASRSPWDTQYF
TGTGCCAGCAGGTCCCCGTGGGATACGCAGTATTTT
>.|TRBJ2-7|TRBV10-3|large
CAISELQPNSYEQYF
TGTGCCATCAGTGAGCTCCAACCGAACTCCTACGAGCAGTACTTC
>.|TRBJ2-1|TRBV27|few
CASSGGAGPVSCNEQFF
TGTGCCAGCTCCGGAGGGGCAGGCCCCGTTTCCTGCAATGAGCAGTTCTTC
>.|TRBJ1-5|TRBV6-5|medium-sized
CASSYGRLSNQPQHF
TGTGCCAGCAGTTACGGTCGCCTTAGCAATCAGCCCCAGCATTTT
>TRBD2|TRBJ2-1|TRBV2|medium-sized
CASSRRASGDYNEQFF
TGTGCCAGCAGTCGAAGGGCTAGCGGGGATTACAATGAGCAGTTCTTC
>TRBD1|TRBJ2-4|TRBV20-1|many
CSASQGARKDIQYF
TGCAGTGCTTCCCAGGGGGCTCGGAAGGACATTCAGTACTTC